Listed here is a single TCR beta chain. Its antigen is not known. Sequencing used immunoSEQ multiplex PCR; TCRdb keeps in-frame clones, though not all of them. The sample contains around 300,000 clones, around 89% of which appear only once. This sample was included in a study of Ad26.COV2.S vaccination and SARS-CoV-2 variants. Study overall: A participant enrolled in the COV1001 Ad26.COV2.S trial arm provided the sample.

Stated treatment: about 20 received Ad26.COV2.S at low or high dose, single or two shots; about 5 received placebo; per-sample allocation not given. Day 63 following the first vaccine or placebo injection was when the samples were taken. The administered vaccine (an Ad26 vector) expressed Wuhan-strain SARS-CoV-2 spike. V was pared by 2 bases and J by 9 bases, with 17 bases between. CDR3 length: 14 amino acids. Germline CDR1 is SEHNR and CDR2 is FQNEAQ (reference sequence). Study-wide results and limits: In TCR breadth and depth analyses, total T cell responses may have been underestimated.

This clonotype was sampled from a person between 18 and 60 years old who received the Ad26.COV2.S COVID-19 vaccine or a placebo. The sequencing here drew on peripheral blood, taken in a trial of Ad26.COV2.S vaccine versus placebo. V and J are TRBV7-9 and TRBJ2-7; D is unresolved. CDR3: CASSLSVTFFPQYF. The CDR3 DNA is TGTGCCAGCAGCTTATCAGTGACGTTCTTCCCGCAGTACTTC.